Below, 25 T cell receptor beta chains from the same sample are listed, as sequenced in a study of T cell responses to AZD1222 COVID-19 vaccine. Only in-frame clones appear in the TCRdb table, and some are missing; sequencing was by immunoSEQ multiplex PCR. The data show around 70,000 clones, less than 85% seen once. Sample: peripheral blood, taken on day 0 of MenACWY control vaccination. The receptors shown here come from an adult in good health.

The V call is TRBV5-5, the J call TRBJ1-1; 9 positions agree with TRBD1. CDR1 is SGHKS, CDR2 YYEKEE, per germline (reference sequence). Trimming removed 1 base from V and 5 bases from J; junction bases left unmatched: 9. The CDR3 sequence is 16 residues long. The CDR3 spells CASSLRGDRGRTEAFF. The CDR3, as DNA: TGTGCCAGCAGCTTGCGAGGAGACAGGGGGAGGACTGAAGCTTTCTTT.

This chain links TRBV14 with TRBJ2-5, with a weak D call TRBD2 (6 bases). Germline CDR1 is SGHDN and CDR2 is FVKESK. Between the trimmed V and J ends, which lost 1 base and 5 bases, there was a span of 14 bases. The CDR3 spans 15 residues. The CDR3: CASSQGAGTLETQYF. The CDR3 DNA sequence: TGTGCCAGCAGCCAAGGGGCGGGAACTCTGGAGACCCAGTACTTC.

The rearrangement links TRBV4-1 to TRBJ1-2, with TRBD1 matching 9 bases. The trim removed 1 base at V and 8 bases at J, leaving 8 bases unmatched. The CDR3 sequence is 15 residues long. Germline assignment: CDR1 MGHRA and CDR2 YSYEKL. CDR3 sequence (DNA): TGCGCCAGCAGCCAAGTCTCGGGACAGGGATCGGGCTACACCTTC. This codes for CASSQVSGQGSGYTF.

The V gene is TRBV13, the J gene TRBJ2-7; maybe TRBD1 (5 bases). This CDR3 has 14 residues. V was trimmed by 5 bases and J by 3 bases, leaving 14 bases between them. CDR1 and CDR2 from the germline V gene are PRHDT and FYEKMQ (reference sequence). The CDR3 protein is CASSPGSRVYEQYF. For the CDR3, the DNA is TGTGCCAGCAGCCCAGGGTCCAGGGTCTACGAGCAGTACTTC.

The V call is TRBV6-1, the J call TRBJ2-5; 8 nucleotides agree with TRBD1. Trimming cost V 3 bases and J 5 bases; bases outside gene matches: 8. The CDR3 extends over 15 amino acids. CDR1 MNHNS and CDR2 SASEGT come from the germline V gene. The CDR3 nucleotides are TGTGCCAGCAGTGAGAACAGGGGGGAGTGGGAGACCCAGTACTTC. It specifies CASSENRGEWETQYF.

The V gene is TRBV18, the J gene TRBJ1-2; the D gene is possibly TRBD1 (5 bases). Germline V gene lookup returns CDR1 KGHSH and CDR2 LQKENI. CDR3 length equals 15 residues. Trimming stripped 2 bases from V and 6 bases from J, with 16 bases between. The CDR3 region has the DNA TGTGCCAGCTCACCAAGGAGGTCGGGGCTGGATGGCTACACCTTC. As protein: CASSPRRSGLDGYTF.

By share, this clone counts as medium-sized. The CDR3 here is CASSHPGLAGEDNEQFF. DNA of the CDR3: TGCGCCAGCAGCCACCCGGGACTAGCGGGGGAGGATAATGAGCAGTTCTTC. The V and J genes are TRBV4-1 and TRBJ2-1; 14 bases fit TRBD2. This CDR3 contains 17 residues. Germline V CDR1 and CDR2: MGHRA, YSYEKL. J was trimmed by 7 bases and V by 3 bases; bases with no gene match: 8.

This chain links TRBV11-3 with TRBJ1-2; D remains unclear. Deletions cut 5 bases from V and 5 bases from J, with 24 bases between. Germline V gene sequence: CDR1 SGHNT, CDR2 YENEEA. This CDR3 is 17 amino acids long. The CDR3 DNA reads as TGTGCCAGCAGCCATACGGAGGACGAGAAGCACCCGTATGGCTACACCTTC. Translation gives CASSHTEDEKHPYGYTF.

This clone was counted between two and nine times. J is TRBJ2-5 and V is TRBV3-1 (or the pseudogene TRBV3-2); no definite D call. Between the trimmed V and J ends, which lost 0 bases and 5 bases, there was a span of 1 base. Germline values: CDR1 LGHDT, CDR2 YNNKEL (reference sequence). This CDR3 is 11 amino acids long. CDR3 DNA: TGTGCCAGCAGCCAAGAGGAGACCCAGTACTTC. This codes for CASSQEETQYF.

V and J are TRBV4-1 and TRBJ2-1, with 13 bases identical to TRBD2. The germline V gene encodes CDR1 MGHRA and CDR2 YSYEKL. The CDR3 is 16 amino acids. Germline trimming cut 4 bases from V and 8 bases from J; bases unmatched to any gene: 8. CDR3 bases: TGCGCCAGCAGCCCTCGGACTAGCGGGGGCTGGGATGAGCAGTTCTTC. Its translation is CASSPRTSGGWDEQFF.

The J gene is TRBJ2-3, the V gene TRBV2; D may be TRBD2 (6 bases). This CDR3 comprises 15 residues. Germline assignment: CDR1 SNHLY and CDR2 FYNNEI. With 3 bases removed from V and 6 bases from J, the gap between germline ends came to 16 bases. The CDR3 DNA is TGTGCCAGCAGTGAGGGGTGGCCTAGCGTCGATACGCAGTATTTT. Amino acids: CASSEGWPSVDTQYF.

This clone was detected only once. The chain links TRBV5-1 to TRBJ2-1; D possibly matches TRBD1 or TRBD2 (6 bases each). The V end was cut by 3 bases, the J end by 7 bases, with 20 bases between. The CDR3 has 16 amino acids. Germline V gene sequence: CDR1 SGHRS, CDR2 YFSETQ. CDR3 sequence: CASSSAGTPPQNEQFF. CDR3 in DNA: TGCGCCAGCAGCTCTGCGGGGACACCACCGCAGAATGAGCAGTTCTTC.

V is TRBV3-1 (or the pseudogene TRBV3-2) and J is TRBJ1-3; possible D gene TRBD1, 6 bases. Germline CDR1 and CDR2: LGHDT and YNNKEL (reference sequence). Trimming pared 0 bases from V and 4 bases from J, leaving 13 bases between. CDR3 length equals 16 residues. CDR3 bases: TGTGCCAGCAGCCAAGACAGAACAGGGATCGGAAACACCATATATTTT. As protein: CASSQDRTGIGNTIYF.

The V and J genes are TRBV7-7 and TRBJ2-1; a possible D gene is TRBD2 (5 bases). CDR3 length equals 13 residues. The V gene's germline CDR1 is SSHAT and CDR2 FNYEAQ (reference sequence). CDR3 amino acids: CASALGVGNEQFF. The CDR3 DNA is TGTGCTAGCGCGCTGGGAGTTGGCAATGAGCAGTTCTTC.

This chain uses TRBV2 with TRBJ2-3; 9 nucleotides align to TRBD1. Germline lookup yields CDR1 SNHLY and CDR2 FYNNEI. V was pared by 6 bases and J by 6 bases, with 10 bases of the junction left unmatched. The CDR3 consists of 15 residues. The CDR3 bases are TGTGCCAGCAGGGCCGGGACAGGGTTACCCGATACGCAGTATTTT. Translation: CASRAGTGLPDTQYF.

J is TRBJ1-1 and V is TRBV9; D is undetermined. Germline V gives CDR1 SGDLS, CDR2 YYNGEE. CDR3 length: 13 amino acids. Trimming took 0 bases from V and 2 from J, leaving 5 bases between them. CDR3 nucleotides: TGTGCCAGCAGCGTAGAGATAAACACTGAAGCTTTCTTT. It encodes CASSVEINTEAFF.

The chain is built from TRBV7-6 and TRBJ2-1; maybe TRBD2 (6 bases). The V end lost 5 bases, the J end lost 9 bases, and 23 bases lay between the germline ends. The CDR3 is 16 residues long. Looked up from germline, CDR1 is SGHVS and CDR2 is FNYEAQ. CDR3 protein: CASSGPQRQGGGEQFF. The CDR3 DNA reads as TGTGCCAGCAGCGGGCCCCAGCGGCAGGGAGGAGGTGAGCAGTTCTTC.

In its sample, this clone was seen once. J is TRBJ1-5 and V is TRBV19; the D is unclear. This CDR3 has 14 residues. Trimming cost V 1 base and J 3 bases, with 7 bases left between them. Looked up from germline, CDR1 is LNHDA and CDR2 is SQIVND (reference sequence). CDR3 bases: TGTGCCAGTAGTATAGCGGAAAACAATCAGCCCCAGCATTTT. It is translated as CASSIAENNQPQHF.

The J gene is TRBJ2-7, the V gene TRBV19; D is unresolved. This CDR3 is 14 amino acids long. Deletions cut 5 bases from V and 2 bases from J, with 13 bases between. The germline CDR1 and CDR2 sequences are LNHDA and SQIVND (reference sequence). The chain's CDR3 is CASSESATTYEQYF. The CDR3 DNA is TGTGCCAGTAGTGAATCAGCAACTACCTACGAGCAGTACTTC.

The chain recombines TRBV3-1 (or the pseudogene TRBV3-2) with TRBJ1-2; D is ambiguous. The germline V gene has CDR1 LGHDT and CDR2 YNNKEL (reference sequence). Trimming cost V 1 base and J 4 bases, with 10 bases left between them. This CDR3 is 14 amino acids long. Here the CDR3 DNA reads TGTGCCAGCAGCCAAGCGGCAGCCATCTATGGCTACACCTTC. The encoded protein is CASSQAAAIYGYTF.

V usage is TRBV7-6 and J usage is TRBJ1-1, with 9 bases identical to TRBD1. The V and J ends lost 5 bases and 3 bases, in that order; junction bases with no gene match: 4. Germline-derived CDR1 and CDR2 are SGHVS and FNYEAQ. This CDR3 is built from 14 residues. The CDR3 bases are TGTGCCAGCAGCCCAAACAGGGGGCACACTGAAGCTTTCTTT. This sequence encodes CASSPNRGHTEAFF.

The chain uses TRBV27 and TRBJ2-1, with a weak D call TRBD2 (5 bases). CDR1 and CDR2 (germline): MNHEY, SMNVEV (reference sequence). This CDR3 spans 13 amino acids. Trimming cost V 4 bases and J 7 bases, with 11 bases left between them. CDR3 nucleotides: TGTGCCAGCAGTTCGGCCCGGGGTAATGAGCAGTTCTTC. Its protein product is CASSSARGNEQFF.

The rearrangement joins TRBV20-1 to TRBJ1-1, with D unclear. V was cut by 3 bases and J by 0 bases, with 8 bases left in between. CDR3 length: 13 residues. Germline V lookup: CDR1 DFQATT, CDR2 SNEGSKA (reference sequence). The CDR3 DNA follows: TGCAGTGCTAGTAAGGTAATGAACACTGAAGCTTTCTTT. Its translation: CSASKVMNTEAFF.

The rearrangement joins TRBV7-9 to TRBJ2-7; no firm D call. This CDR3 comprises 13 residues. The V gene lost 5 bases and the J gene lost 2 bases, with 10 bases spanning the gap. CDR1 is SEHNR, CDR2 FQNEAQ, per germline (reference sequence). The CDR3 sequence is CASSMEQTYEQYF. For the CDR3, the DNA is TGTGCCAGCAGCATGGAACAGACCTACGAGCAGTACTTC. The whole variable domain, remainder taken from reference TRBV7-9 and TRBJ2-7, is DTGVSQNPRHKITKRGQNVTFRCDPISEHNRLYWYRQTLGQGPEFLTYFQNEAQLEKSRLLSDRFSAERPKGSFSTLEIQRTEQGDSAMYLCASSMEQTYEQYFGPGTRLTVT.

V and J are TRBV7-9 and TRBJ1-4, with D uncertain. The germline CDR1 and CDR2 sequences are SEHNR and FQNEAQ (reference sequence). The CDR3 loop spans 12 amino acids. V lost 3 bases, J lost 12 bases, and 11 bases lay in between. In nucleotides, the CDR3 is TGTGCCAGCAGCTTTGGATCGCAGCAACTGTTTTTT. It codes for CASSFGSQQLFF.